Described below is a single T cell receptor beta chain sequence and its context. The junction and the germline gene differ at one end; a read error may be behind it. Original data processing: Nucleated cell counts were estimated from reference gene primer amplification. Sequencing was performed with immunoSEQ multiplex PCR; in TCRdb, only in-frame clones are kept and a portion is missing. The V and J calls and clone size were taken over from that table, and D and trimming were inferred from the DNA. The sample has fewer than 150,000 clones, roughly 84% seen once; the top ten hold around 13%. This sample was included in a study of blood T cell repertoires in COVID-19. Study as a whole: Specimens from acute and convalescent COVID-19 originated in the United States, Italy and Spain.

The germline V gene has CDR1 SNHLY and CDR2 FYNNEI. This CDR3 contains 11 residues. The TCR sequence derives from a woman aged 25-40 years who had recovered from COVID-19. Sequenced sample: peripheral blood. The rearrangement links TRBV2 to TRBJ1-5; 9 bases are shared with TRBD1. CDR3 loop: CARRDGQGMHF. The CDR3 DNA sequence: TGTGCCAGGCGGGATGGACAGGGGATGCACTTT.